This T cell receptor beta chain derives from a study of T cell changes during pregnancy in multiple sclerosis. The CDR3 has 15 amino acids. With V trimmed by 0 bases and J by 4 bases, 6 bases remained unmatched. Germline loops: CDR1 SGDLS, CDR2 YYNGEE. Sequencing was performed with immunoSEQ multiplex PCR; in TCRdb, only in-frame clones are kept and a portion is missing. The sample lists approximately 50,000 clones; roughly nine tenths were seen once. This sequence was found in a female donor with multiple sclerosis, enrolled in a pregnancy study. Here the sequenced sample was CD8+ T cells from peripheral blood mononuclear cells, taken after pregnancy. The gene calls are TRBV9 and TRBJ1-2; TRBD1 aligns across 7 bases. The chain's CDR3 is CASSVEPGGRYGYTF. Written as DNA, the CDR3 is TGTGCCAGCAGCGTAGAGCCAGGGGGACGCTATGGCTACACCTTC.